These 7 T cell receptor beta chains share one sample of origin, sequenced in a study of cytomegalovirus exposure and HLA in healthy donors. With 60 Vbeta and 13 Jbeta primers, the PCR was carried out. Clones were read by immunoSEQ multiplex PCR, and TCRdb kept only the in-frame ones, dropping some. This sample carries approximately 210,000 clones, 79% of them seen once, and the ten largest clones take over 1.5%. Sequencing input: PBMCs. These receptor sequences come from a girl under 18 in good health and CMV-seropositive.

The table lists this clone with a few counts. The chain has TRBV7-9 and TRBJ2-7; 12 bases line up with TRBD2. Germline V gene data show CDR1 as SEHNR and CDR2 as FQNEAQ (reference sequence). The ends lost 5 bases at V and 6 bases at J; junction bases unmatched: 20. The CDR3 has 19 amino acids. CDR3 DNA: TGTGCCAGCAGCGTAACCCCCATATGGACTAGCGGGGCCCTCCCCGAGCAGTACTTC. It translates to CASSVTPIWTSGALPEQYF.

The V and J genes are TRBV6-5 and TRBJ1-2; 8 bases match TRBD1. This CDR3 comprises 14 residues. Germline V CDR1 and CDR2: MNHEY, SVGAGI. With V trimmed by 4 bases and J by 3 bases, 4 bases remained unmatched. The CDR3 region has the DNA TGTGCCAGCAGTTCAGGGGGCCTGGACTATGGCTACACCTTC. It encodes CASSSGGLDYGYTF.

In this sample, this clone turned up a few times. This chain links TRBV11-2 with TRBJ1-1, with a possible D match to TRBD1 (5 bases). Trimming shortened V by 0 bases and J by 4 bases, and 9 bases separated the two germline ends. Germline assignment: CDR1 SGHAT and CDR2 FQNNGV. The CDR3 length is 14 residues. CDR3 protein: CASSLDRVVTEAFF. CDR3 sequence (DNA): TGTGCCAGCAGCTTAGACAGGGTGGTCACTGAAGCTTTCTTT.

This clone came up once. V gene TRBV13 combines with J gene TRBJ2-1, with D possibly TRBD2 on 7 matching bases. The V gene's germline CDR1 is PRHDT and CDR2 FYEKMQ (reference sequence). CDR3 length: 15 residues. V gave up 0 bases and J gave up 2 bases, with 8 bases separating them. The DNA of the CDR3 is TGTGCCAGCAGCTTAGGGGGGGGGCCCTACAATGAGCAGTTCTTC. This encodes CASSLGGGPYNEQFF.

The chain is built from TRBV19 and TRBJ2-7, with TRBD1 identical over 10 bases. Per germline, CDR1 LNHDA and CDR2 SQIVND (reference sequence). The CDR3 is made up of 17 amino acids. Trimming took 5 bases from V and 2 from J; bases not matched to a gene: 12. CDR3 DNA: TGTGCCAGTAGTCCATCTACTCGAGGACAGGGGGCCTACGAGCAGTACTTC. It specifies CASSPSTRGQGAYEQYF. Full variable domain (rest looked up from reference TRBV19 and TRBJ2-7): DGGITQSPKYLFRKEGQNVTLSCEQNLNHDAMYWYRQDPGQGLRLIYYSQIVNDFQKGDIAEGYSVSREKKESFPLTVTSAQKNPTAFYLCASSPSTRGQGAYEQYFGPGTRLTVT.

V is TRBV11-3 and J is TRBJ2-7; 7 nucleotides match TRBD2. Germline CDR1 SGHNT, CDR2 YENEEA. V was clipped by 5 bases and J by 2 bases; unmatched bases: 6. This CDR3 region has 14 residues. CDR3 loop: CASSDGTNTYEQYF. The DNA of the CDR3 is TGTGCCAGCAGCGACGGGACTAACACCTACGAGCAGTACTTC.

The chain uses TRBV18 and TRBJ1-5, with 8 bases identical to TRBD1. CDR3 length: 15 amino acids. The germline CDR1 and CDR2 sequences are KGHSH and LQKENI. V gave up 7 bases and J gave up 6 bases; unmatched junction bases: 11. The CDR3 DNA sequence: TGTGCCAGCTTTCGGATTAACAGGGGGGGTCAGCCCCAGCATTTT. Protein: CASFRINRGGQPQHF. Variable domain in full (rest from reference TRBV18 and TRBJ1-5): NAGVMQNPRHLVRRRGQEARLRCSPMKGHSHVYWYRQLPEEGLKFMVYLQKENIIDESGMPKERFSAEFPKEGPSILRIQQVVRGDSAAYFCASFRINRGGQPQHFGDGTRLSIL.